This T cell receptor beta chain comes out of a study of cytomegalovirus exposure and HLA in healthy donors. Study context: Among the 350 to 500 donors who were genotyped, about 84% fell in the genetic ancestry cluster that is associated with self-reported Caucasian donors.

The germline V gene encodes CDR1 SEHNR and CDR2 FQNEAQ (reference sequence). The CDR3 is 13 residues long. Germline trimming cut 4 bases from V and 4 bases from J; bases unmatched to any gene: 3. In the PCR, 60 Vbeta and 13 Jbeta primers were used. The protocol was immunoSEQ multiplex PCR, while the TCRdb copy is restricted to in-frame clones and leaves out a portion. The repertoire table contains approximately 110,000 clones. Notes on the study in general: Among immune exposure information, only CMV serostatus was available.

In regard to this clone: Antigen specificity is unknown.

Sequenced: PBMCs. The sequence derives from a man aged 35-49 years in good health and CMV-seropositive. The chain is built from TRBV7-9 and TRBJ2-5, with TRBD2 matching over 7 bases. The CDR3 protein is CASSSGRGETQYF. DNA of the CDR3: TGTGCCAGCAGCTCAGGGAGGGGAGAGACCCAGTACTTC.